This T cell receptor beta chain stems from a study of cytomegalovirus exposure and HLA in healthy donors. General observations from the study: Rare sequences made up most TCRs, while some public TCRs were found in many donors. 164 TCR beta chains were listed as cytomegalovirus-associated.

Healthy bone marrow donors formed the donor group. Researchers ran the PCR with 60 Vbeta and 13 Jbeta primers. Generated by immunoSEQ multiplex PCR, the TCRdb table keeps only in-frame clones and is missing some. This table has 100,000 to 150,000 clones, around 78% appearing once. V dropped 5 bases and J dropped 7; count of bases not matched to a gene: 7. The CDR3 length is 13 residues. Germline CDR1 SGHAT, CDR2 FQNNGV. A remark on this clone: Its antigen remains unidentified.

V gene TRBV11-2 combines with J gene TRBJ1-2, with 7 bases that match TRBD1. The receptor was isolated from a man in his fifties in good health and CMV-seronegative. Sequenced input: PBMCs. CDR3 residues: CASSPDRVGGYTF. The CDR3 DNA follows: TGTGCCAGCAGCCCTGACAGGGTTGGTGGCTACACCTTC.